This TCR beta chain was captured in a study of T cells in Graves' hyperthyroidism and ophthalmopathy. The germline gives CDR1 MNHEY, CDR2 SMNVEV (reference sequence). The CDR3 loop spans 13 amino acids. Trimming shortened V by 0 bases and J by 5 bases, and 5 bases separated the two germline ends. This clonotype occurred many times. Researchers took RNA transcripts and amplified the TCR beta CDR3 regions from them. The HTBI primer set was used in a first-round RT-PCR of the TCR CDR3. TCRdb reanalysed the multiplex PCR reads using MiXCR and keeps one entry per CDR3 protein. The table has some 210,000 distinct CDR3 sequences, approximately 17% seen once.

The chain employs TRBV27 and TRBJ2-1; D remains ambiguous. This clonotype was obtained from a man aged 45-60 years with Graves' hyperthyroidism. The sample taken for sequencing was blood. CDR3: CASSLSRNNEQFF. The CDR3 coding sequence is TGTGCCAGCAGTTTATCTAGGAACAATGAGCAGTTCTTC.